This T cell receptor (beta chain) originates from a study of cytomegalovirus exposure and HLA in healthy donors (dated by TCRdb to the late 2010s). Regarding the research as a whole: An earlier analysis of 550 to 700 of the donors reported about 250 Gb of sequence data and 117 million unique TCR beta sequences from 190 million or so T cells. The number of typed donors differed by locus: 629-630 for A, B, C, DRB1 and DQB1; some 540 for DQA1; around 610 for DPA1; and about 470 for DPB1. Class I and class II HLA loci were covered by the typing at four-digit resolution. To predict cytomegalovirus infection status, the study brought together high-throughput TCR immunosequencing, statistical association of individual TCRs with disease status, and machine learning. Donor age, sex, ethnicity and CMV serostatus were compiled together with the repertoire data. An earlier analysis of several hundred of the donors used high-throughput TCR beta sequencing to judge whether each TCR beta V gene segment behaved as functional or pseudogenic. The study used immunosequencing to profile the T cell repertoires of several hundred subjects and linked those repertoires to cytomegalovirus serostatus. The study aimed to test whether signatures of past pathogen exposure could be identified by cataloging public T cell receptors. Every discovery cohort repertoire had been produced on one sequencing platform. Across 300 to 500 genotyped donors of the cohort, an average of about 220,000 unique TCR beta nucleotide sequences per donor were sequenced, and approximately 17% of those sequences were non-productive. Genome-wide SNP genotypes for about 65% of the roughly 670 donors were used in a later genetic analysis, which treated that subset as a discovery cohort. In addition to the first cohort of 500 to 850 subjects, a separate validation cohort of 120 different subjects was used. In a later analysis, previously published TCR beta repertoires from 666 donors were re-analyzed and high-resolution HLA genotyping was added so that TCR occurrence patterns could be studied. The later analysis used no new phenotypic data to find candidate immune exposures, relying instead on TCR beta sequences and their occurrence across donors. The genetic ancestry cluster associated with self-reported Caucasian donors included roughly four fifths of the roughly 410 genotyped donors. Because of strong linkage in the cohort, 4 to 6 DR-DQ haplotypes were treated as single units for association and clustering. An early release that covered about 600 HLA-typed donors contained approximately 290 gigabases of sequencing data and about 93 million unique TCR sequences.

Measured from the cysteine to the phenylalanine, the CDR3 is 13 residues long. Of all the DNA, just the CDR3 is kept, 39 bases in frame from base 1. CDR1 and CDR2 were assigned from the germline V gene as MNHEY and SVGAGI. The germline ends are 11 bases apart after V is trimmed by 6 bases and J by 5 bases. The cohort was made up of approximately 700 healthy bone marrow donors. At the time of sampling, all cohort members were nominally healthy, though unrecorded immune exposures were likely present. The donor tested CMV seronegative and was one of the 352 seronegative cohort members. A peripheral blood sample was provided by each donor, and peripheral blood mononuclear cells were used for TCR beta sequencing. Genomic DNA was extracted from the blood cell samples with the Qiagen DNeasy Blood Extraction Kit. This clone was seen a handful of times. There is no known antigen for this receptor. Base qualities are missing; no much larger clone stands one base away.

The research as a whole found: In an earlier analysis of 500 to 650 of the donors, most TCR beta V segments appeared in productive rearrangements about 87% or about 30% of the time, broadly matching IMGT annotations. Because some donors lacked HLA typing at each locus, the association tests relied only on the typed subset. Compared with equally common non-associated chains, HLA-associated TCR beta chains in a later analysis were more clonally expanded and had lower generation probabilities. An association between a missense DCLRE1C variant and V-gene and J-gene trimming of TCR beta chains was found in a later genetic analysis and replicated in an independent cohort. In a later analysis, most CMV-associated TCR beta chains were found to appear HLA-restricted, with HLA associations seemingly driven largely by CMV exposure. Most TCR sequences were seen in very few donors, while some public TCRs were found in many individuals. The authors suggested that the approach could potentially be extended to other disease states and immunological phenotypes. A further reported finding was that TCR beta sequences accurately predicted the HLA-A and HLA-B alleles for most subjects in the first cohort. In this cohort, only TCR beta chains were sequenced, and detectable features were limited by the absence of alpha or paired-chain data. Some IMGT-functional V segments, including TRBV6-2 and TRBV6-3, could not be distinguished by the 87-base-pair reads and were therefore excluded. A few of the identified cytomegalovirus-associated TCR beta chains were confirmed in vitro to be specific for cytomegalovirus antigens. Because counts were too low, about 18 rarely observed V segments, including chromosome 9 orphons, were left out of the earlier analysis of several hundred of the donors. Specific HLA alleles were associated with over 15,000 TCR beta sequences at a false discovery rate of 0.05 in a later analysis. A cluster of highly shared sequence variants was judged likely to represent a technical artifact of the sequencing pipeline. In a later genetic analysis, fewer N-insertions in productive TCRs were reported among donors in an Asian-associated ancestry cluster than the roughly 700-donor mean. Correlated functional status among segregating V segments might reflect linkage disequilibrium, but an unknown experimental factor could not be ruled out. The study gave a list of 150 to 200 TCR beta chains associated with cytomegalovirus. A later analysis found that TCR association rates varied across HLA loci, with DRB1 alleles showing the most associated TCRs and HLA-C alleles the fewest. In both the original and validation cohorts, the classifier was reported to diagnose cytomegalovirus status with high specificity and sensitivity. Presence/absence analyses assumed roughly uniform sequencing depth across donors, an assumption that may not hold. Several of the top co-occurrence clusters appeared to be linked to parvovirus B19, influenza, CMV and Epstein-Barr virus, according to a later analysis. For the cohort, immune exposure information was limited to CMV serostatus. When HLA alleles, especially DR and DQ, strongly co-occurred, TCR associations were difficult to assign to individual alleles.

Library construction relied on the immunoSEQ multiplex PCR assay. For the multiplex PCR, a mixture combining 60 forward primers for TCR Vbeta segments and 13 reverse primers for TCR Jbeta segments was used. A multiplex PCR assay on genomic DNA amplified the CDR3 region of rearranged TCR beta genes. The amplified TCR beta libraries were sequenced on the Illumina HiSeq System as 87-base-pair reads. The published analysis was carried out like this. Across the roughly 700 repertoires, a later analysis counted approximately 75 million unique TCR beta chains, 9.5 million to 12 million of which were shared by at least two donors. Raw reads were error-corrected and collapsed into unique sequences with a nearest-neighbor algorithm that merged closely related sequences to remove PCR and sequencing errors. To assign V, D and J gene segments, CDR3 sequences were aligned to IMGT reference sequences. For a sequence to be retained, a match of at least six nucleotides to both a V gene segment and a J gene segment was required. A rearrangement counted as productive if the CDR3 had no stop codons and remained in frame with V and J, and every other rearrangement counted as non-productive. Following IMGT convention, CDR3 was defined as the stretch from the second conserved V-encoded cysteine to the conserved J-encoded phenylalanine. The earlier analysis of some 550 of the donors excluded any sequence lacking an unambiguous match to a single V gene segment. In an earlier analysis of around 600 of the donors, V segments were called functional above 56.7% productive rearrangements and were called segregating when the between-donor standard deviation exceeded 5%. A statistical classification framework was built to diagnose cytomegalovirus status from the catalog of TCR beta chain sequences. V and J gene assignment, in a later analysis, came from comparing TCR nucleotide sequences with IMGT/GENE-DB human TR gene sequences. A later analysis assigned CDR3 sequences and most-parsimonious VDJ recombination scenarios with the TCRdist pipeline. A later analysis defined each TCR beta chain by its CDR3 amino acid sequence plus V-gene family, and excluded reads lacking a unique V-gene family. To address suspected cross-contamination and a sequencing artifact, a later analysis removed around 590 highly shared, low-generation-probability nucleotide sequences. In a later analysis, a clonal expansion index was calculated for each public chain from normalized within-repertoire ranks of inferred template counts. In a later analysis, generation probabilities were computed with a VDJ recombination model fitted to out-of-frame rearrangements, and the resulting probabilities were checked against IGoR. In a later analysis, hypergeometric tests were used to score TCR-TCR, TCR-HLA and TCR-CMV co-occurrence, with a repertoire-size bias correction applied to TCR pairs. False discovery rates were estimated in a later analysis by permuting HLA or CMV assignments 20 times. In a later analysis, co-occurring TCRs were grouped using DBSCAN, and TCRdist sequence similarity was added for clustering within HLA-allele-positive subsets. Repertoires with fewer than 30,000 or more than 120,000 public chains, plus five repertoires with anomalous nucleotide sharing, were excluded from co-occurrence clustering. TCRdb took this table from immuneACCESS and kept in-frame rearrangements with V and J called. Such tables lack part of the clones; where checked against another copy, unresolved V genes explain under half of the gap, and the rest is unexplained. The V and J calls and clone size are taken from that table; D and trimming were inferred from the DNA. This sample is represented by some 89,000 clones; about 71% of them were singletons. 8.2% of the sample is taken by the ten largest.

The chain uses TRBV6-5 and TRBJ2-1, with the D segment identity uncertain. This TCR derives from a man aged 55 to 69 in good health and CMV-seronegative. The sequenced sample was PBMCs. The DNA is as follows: TGTGCCAGCAGGGTCTCCACGGACAATGAGCAGTTCTTC. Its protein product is CASRVSTDNEQFF.